This T cell receptor (beta chain) was retrieved from a study of shared clonotypes between healthy human individuals (TCRdb year 2020). With regard to the full study: The cohort comprised a couple of women and a few men aged 18 to 49 years. For each donor, three plates each were used for CD4 naive and CD4 memory, two plates were used for CD8 naive, and one plate was used for CD8 memory. The study deeply sequenced blood TCR repertoires of about 5 healthy adults to estimate repertoire size and the extent of clonotype sharing between individuals. Different laboratories and diverse techniques were used to prepare libraries and sequence TCR repertoires, to increase sequencing depth and limit assay-specific biases. Between about 0.9 and 9 billion PBMCs per donor were obtained by leukapheresis. The paper's findings and limits, for the study overall: Larger estimated clonotype richness was generally found for naive subsets than for memory subsets. Sampling was restricted to blood, and TCR repertoires in tissues likely differ from the TCR repertoires found in blood. Rarefaction of sorted-subset datasets indicated incomplete sequencing despite the large sequencing depth. Across a few donors, approximately 4.6% of naive CD4, around 3.5% of naive CD8, around 2.5% of memory CD4, and 0.4% of memory CD8 clonotypes were shared. Pairwise subsampling indicated that sequencing depth was expected to affect the degree of clonotype sharing among donors. The genetic and exposure-history diversity represented was limited by the small number of donors. Compared with non-shared clonotypes, the clonotypes found in all four sorted-subset donors had higher generation probabilities.

The CDR1 and CDR2 encoded by the germline V gene are SGDLS and YYNGEE. V was cut back by 1 base and J by 6 bases, leaving a gap of 16 bases between them. Including cysteine and phenylalanine, the CDR3 has 15 amino acids. Only CDR3 DNA remains: 45 bases, in frame from the first base. CD8 naive samples were obtained by positive selection for CCR7 among CD45RO-negative cells, yielding a CD45RA+CCR7+ population from which TemRA cells were excluded. The donors were healthy, HIV-negative adults who had no recently reported acute infections or vaccinations. All donors were Caucasian adults living in Nashville, Tennessee, USA. After blood collection by leukapheresis, PBMCs were isolated using Ficoll-Histopaque density gradient centrifugation and then cryopreserved in the vapor phase of liquid nitrogen. Analytical flow cytometry was used to check the purity and quantity of each magnetically sorted T cell population. Genomic DNA was isolated from each sorted fraction and quantified by UV absorbance on a Nanodrop 2000c.

Using the deep immunoSEQ assay, TCR CDR3 regions were amplified from genomic DNA by multiplex PCR. Extracted genomic DNA from each cell subset was distributed evenly across all wells of several immunoSEQ 96-well plates, and each plate was treated as a replicate. Each replicate PCR for sorted subsets received roughly 0.2 ug genomic DNA, equal to 28,000 or so T cell genomes. Purified libraries were quantified with a Qubit 3.0 fluorometer, sized on a Bioanalyzer 2100, and re-quantified with the KAPA Library Quantification kit. A separate single-read 150-cycle Illumina NextSeq 550 flow cell was used to sequence each immunoSEQ 96-well plate. Per the authors' processing: The immunoSEQ output contained only junctional sequences without quality scores, so filtering could not match that applied to full-length reads. Sequences were annotated with PyIR, a Python wrapper for IgBLAST v1.9, and V/J genes and CDR3 were assigned using IMGT germline references. Reads were removed for weak V/J assignments (E-value above 1e-6), missing CDR3, stop codons, out-of-frame junctions, or ambiguous translated residues. V3J clonotypes were defined as sequences sharing the same inferred V gene, J gene, and CDR3 amino acid sequence. To compute the percentage overlap between repertoires, the number of shared unique clonotypes was divided by the size of the smaller repertoire. Richness of each repertoire was evaluated using RTK rarefaction, the Chao1 estimator, and Recon v2.1 estimates of unobserved clonotypes. OLGA was used to compute generation probabilities for all TCRbeta clonotypes that the gDNA method yielded from four donors. TCRdb obtained this table from immuneACCESS and retained in-frame rearrangements with V and J assigned. These tables miss some clones; where compared with another copy, unresolved V genes account for less than half of the shortfall, and the remainder is unexplained. The D gene and trimming were derived from the DNA, and the V and J assignments and clone size from that table. The sample data list about 2.2 million clones, and approximately 94% of these were observed just once. The top ten hold around 1.7% of the sample.

With regard to this clone: The specificity of this receptor is unknown. Base qualities are not at hand, and no much larger clone is one base apart.

The sequence links TRBV9 to TRBJ1-2, with TRBD1 perhaps the D gene, on 6 matching bases. The receptor was derived from a man in his late teens or twenties in good health. Some clones in this sample may be carry-over from other donors' samples. The sample taken for sequencing was naive CD8+ T cells from PBMCs. Reading the label with the study, this specimen's cell subset or site is: CD45RA+CCR7+. In nucleotide form, the sequence is TGTGCCAGCAGCGTATCCCCGGGGGGCATCGATGGCTACACCTTC. Its translation reads: CASSVSPGGIDGYTF.